The clone carrying this T cell receptor beta chain has more than one count but fewer than ten. The source of the sample is a study of blood T cell repertoires in COVID-19. Across the whole study: COVID-19 samples, acute and convalescent, were from the United States, Italy and Spain.

Germline V gene lookup returns CDR1 SGHNT and CDR2 YYREEE (reference sequence). Unmatched junction bases numbered 2, after V lost 10 bases and J lost 3 bases. This CDR3 is built from 12 residues. Sequencing used immunoSEQ multiplex PCR; TCRdb keeps in-frame clones, though not all of them. The data hold 140,000 to 150,000 clones, with nearly 85% observed a single time. The rearrangement links TRBV5-4 to TRBJ2-2; 8 bases match TRBD1. Sample: peripheral blood. The sequence derives from a human donor in a cohort sampled during active COVID-19. The CDR3 coding sequence is TGTGCCGGACAGGGTTACACCGGGGAGCTGTTTTTT. Protein: CAGQGYTGELFF. Combining the CDR3 with reference TRBV5-4 and TRBJ2-2 gives the whole variable domain ETGVTQSPTHLIKTRGQQVTLRCSSQSGHNTVSWYQQALGQGPQFIFQYYREEENGRGNFPPRFSGLQFPNYSSELNVNALELDDSALYLCAGQGYTGELFFGEGSRLTVL.